The T cell receptor (beta chain) under discussion was sequenced for a study of PD-L1 blockade in urothelial cancer. Regarding the study as a whole: Tumor-associated clones in blood expanded more at 3 weeks in durable-benefit patients.

This CDR3 is 15 amino acids long. The time point here: pretreatment peripheral blood. Sequenced by immunoSEQ multiplex PCR; TCRdb stores in-frame clones only, minus some. The repertoire holds 95,000 to 100,000 clones, with about nine tenths as singletons. Concerning this clone itself: Antigen: not known.

The specimen comprised PBMCs, sampled around atezolizumab (anti-PD-L1) treatment. This TCR derives from a man aged 55 to 70 with urothelial cancer. The V gene is TRBV21-1, the J gene TRBJ2-5; the DNA was not compared with TRBD2, the D call given in the table. TRBV21-1 is flagged as a pseudogene. The CDR3 DNA reads as TGTGCCAGCAGCAAACAAGAGCCTAAGCGAGAGACCCAGTACTTC. Its translation: CASSKQEPKRETQYF.